This T cell receptor beta chain was captured in a study of cytomegalovirus exposure and HLA in healthy donors. Study-wide results and caveats: Investigators reported under 200 TCR beta chains as tied to cytomegalovirus. Rare TCR sequences predominated, though certain public TCRs were found in many donors.

The length of the CDR3 is 13 residues. Germline CDR1 and CDR2: SGHAT and FQNNGV. Unmatched junction bases numbered 5, after V lost 6 bases and J lost 3 bases. Clones were sequenced by immunoSEQ multiplex PCR, and TCRdb holds only the in-frame ones, with some missing. Of under 150,000 clones detected, around nine tenths appear once; the ten largest clones hold roughly 9.4%. As regards this clone: Its cognate antigen is unknown.

The TCR sequence derives from a man aged 18 to 30 in good health and CMV-seropositive. Source material: PBMCs. The chain combines TRBV11-2 with TRBJ2-7, with 7 bases lining up with TRBD1. The DNA of the CDR3 is TGTGCCAGCAGTCGGGACAGAAACTACGAGCAGTACTTC. It encodes CASSRDRNYEQYF.